The source of this T cell receptor (beta chain) is a study of graft-versus-host responses after intestinal transplantation. This CDR3 region has 15 residues. Germline V gene sequence: CDR1 MDHEN, CDR2 SYDVKM. The V segment lost 2 bases and the J segment 4 bases; nucleotides outside the gene matches: 5. Using immunoSEQ multiplex PCR, the repertoire was profiled, and TCRdb retains in-frame clones only, with some absent. The table shows fewer than 120,000 clones, with around 93% occurring only once. Note on this clone: Its antigen is unidentified.

The sequence was obtained from a human donor who received an intestinal transplant. This material consisted of unstimulated CD8+ T cells sorted from spleen or lymph node cells, taken before intestinal transplant. This sequence joins TRBV28 and TRBJ2-1; TRBD2 matches at 7 bases. CDR3 in DNA: TGTGCCAGCAGTTTAAGTCTAGCGGAATACAATGAGCAGTTCTTC. Translation: CASSLSLAEYNEQFF.